This T cell receptor beta chain was documented in a study of T cell responses to AZD1222 COVID-19 vaccine. Study-level findings and limits: The breadth and depth of Spike-specific TCRs increased once two AZD1222 doses had been given. Per reports, nearly half of all spike-specific TCRs target regions that are unmutated in variants. Donors in the cohort were predominantly white British and more often female, and clonal diversity was possibly underestimated. Only after the peak T cell response were repertoires sampled.

TCRdb's table, derived via immunoSEQ multiplex PCR, lists solely in-frame clones and lacks some. The repertoire holds around 210,000 clones, with about 95% as singletons. Germline values: CDR1 SGHVS, CDR2 FNYEAQ. The CDR3 contains 15 residues. With V trimmed by 4 bases and J by 4 bases, 8 bases remained unmatched. To note about this clone: Antigen unknown.

The chain has TRBV7-6 and TRBJ1-1, with 8 bases lining up with TRBD1. The sequence derives from an adult who received the MenACWY meningococcal vaccine as a control. Sequenced here: peripheral blood, sampled 28 days after the second dose of the MenACWY control vaccine. For the CDR3, the DNA is TGTGCCAGCAGCTCAGGACAGGGTGAGGGCACTGAAGCTTTCTTT. Amino acid sequence: CASSSGQGEGTEAFF. Based on the CDR3 plus reference TRBV7-6 and TRBJ1-1, the full variable domain is GAGVSQSPRYKVTKRGQDVALRCDPISGHVSLYWYRQALGQGPEFLTYFNYEAQQDKSGLPNDRFSAERPEGSISTLTIQRTEQRDSAMYRCASSSGQGEGTEAFFGQGTRLTVV.